What follows are 9 T cell receptor beta chains derived from one specimen sequenced in a study of blood T cell repertoires in COVID-19. The repertoire was sequenced with immunoSEQ multiplex PCR; TCRdb's copy has only in-frame clones and lacks some. This table holds about 490,000 clones, roughly 88% found once. Sequenced material: peripheral blood. The receptors originated from a human donor in a cohort sampled during active COVID-19.

The chain links TRBV6-2 or TRBV6-3 to TRBJ2-2; a weak D match, TRBD2 (5 bases). Trimming pared 8 bases from V and 0 bases from J, leaving 22 bases between. Per the germline V gene, CDR1 is MNHEY and CDR2 is SVGEGT. The length of the CDR3 is 18 residues. This CDR3 reads CASGPLRSLGANTGELFF. CDR3 DNA sequence: TGTGCCAGCGGCCCTTTGCGAAGTCTCGGGGCGAACACCGGGGAGCTGTTTTTT.

The chain employs TRBV6-5 and TRBJ1-3, with D perhaps matching TRBD1 (6 bases). The CDR3 runs to 15 residues. Germline V lookup: CDR1 MNHEY, CDR2 SVGAGI. Trimming shortened V by 4 bases and J by 4 bases, and 14 bases separated the two germline ends. The CDR3 sequence is CASSSKTGLGNTIYF. CDR3 nucleotides: TGTGCCAGCAGTTCGAAGACAGGACTGGGAAACACCATATATTTT.

The chain combines TRBV24-1 with TRBJ2-5, with a possible D match to TRBD1 (6 bases). The CDR3 runs to 13 residues. Trimming cost V 3 bases and J 5 bases, with 9 bases left between them. Germline V CDR1 and CDR2: KGHDR, SFDVKD. CDR3 region: CATSDDRIETQYF. The CDR3 DNA follows: TGTGCCACCAGTGATGACAGGATCGAGACCCAGTACTTC.

Points on this clone: This sample includes further DNA sequences coding for the same CDR3. The genes are TRBV3-1 (or the pseudogene TRBV3-2) and TRBJ2-1, with no clear D. Per germline, CDR1 LGHDT and CDR2 YNNKEL (reference sequence). V was trimmed by 2 bases and J by 6 bases, leaving 8 bases between them. The CDR3 contains 13 residues. CDR3 in amino acids: CASSQRGTNEQFF. The CDR3, as DNA: TGTGCCAGCAGCCAACGAGGTACCAATGAGCAGTTCTTC.

The chain recombines TRBV27 with TRBJ1-2; TRBD1 is a possible D gene (6 bases). Germline V CDR1 and CDR2: MNHEY, SMNVEV (reference sequence). V was shortened by 2 bases and J by 5 bases, with 12 bases between the two germline ends. The CDR3 runs to 14 residues. The CDR3 region has the DNA TGTGCCAGCAGTTTAGTCCCAGGGGCGTATGGCTACACCTTC. Translating gives CASSLVPGAYGYTF.

The chain links TRBV5-3 to TRBJ1-2, with 8 bases fitting TRBD1. TRBV5-3 is assigned to the ORF class and has an uncertain function. The CDR3 consists of 15 residues. The J segment lost 4 bases and the V segment lost 6 bases, leaving 11 bases of the junction unmatched. CDR3 residues: CARTSVDDRGYGYTF. CDR3 bases: TGTGCCAGAACCTCCGTTGATGACAGGGGCTATGGCTACACCTTC.

V is TRBV6-5 and J is TRBJ1-4, with 10 bases lining up with TRBD1. V shed 2 bases and J 8 bases; nucleotides not matched to a gene: 8. The CDR3 consists of 16 residues. CDR1 is MNHEY, CDR2 SVGAGI, per germline. The CDR3 is CASSYPGQGNGEKLFF. CDR3 in DNA: TGTGCCAGCAGTTACCCGGGACAGGGGAATGGCGAAAAACTGTTTTTT.

The rearrangement uses TRBV2 and TRBJ1-1; D is perhaps TRBD1 (5 bases). From germline, CDR1 is SNHLY and CDR2 FYNNEI. V shed 6 bases and J shed 5 bases, with 10 bases lying between them. The CDR3 has 12 residues. CDR3 loop: CASREKGTEAFF. DNA of the CDR3: TGTGCCAGCAGGGAAAAGGGGACTGAAGCTTTCTTT.

The rearrangement links TRBV3-1 (or the pseudogene TRBV3-2) to TRBJ2-7, with no clear D. CDR3 length: 13 residues. The V end was cut by 0 bases, the J end by 1 base, with 4 bases between. Germline V lookup: CDR1 LGHDT, CDR2 YNNKEL (reference sequence). CDR3 in DNA: TGTGCCAGCAGCCAAGATCAGTCCTACGAGCAGTACTTC. Encoded protein: CASSQDQSYEQYF.